This TCR beta chain came from a study of CD8 T cells in ankylosing spondylitis. The germline V and J ends were trimmed by 0 bases and 3 bases, with 15 bases remaining between them. The germline V gene has CDR1 SGHAT and CDR2 FQNNGV. The CDR3 runs 17 residues. MiXCR was run by TCRdb on the 5' RACE reads, yielding one entry per CDR3 protein. The sample shows 750,000 to 850,000 distinct CDR3 sequences, approximately 12% of them seen only once. General study points: The authors found the disease-linked clones to be CD8+ and relatively rare in peripheral blood. Reported data indicate significant enrichment of disease-linked clones within matched ankylosing spondylitis synovial fluid. Blood of patients with ankylosing spondylitis appeared to be characterized by a TCR beta motif of about eight highly homologous variants.

To note about this clonotype: Its antigen is unknown.

The TCR was taken from a male donor with ankylosing spondylitis. Sequencing was carried out using blood, either unsorted or a sorted T cell fraction (not recorded which). The chain links TRBV11-2 to TRBJ1-5, with D maybe TRBD1 (6 bases). CDR3 sequence (DNA): TGTGCCAGCAGCTTAGATAGGTCGGGGGGCCCCAATCAGCCCCAGCATTTT. This encodes CASSLDRSGGPNQPQHF. Together with reference TRBV11-2 and TRBJ1-5, the CDR3 gives the full variable domain: EAGVAQSPRYKIIEKRQSVAFWCNPISGHATLYWYQQILGQGPKLLIQFQNNGVVDDSQLPKDRFSAERLKGVDSTLKIQPAKLEDSAVYLCASSLDRSGGPNQPQHFGDGTRLSIL.